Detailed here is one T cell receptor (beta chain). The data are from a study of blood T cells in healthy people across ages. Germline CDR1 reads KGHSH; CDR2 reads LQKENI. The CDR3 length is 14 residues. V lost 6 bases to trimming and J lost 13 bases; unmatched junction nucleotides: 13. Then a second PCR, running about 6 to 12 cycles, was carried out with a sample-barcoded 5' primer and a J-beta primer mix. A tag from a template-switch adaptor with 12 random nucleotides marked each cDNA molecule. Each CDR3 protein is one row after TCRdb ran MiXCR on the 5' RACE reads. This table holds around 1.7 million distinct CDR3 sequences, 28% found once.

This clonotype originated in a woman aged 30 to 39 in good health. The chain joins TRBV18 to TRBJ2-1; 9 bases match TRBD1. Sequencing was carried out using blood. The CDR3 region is CASSPGQGKETQFF. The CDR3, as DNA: TGTGCCAGCTCTCCAGGACAGGGGAAAGAGACCCAGTTCTTC.